This note documents a single T cell receptor (beta chain) sequence. Sequenced by immunoSEQ multiplex PCR; TCRdb stores in-frame clones only, minus some. The repertoire holds over 70,000 clones, with around 95% as singletons. The data originate from a study of technical replicates of blood from several donors. Looked up from germline, CDR1 is SGHVS and CDR2 is FNYEAQ. Trimming removed 1 base at V and 3 bases at J, with 9 bases between. This CDR3 spans 14 amino acids. This chain joins TRBV7-6 and TRBJ1-1; no clear D. The sample taken for sequencing was T cells isolated from PBMCs. The sequence was obtained from a human donor in good health. For the CDR3, the DNA is TGTGCCAGCAGCTTAGTTCTGGCGGACACTGAAGCTTTCTTT. Protein: CASSLVLADTEAFF.